A single sample is the source of the 24 T cell receptor beta chains below, sequenced in a study of cytomegalovirus exposure and HLA in healthy donors. Primers: 60 Vbeta forward and 13 Jbeta reverse. The repertoire was sequenced with immunoSEQ multiplex PCR; TCRdb's copy has only in-frame clones and lacks some. The sample includes 100,000 or so clones, about 80% of them seen just once. Input material: PBMCs. These receptors came from a female donor in good health and CMV-seropositive.

This chain uses TRBV5-1 with TRBJ1-2; TRBD1 matches 8 bases. Per germline, CDR1 SGHRS and CDR2 YFSETQ. J lost 4 bases, V lost 0 bases, and 5 bases had no gene match. The CDR3 has 15 amino acids. This CDR3 is CASSLVGQGFYGYTF. The CDR3 DNA is TGCGCCAGCAGCTTGGTCGGACAGGGCTTCTATGGCTACACCTTC.

This clone was seen once. The CDR3 loop is CASSPRTGETGELFF. CDR3 bases: TGTGCCAGCAGTCCTCGGACAGGGGAGACCGGGGAGCTGTTTTTT. The rearrangement uses TRBV6-4 and TRBJ2-2, with TRBD1 identical over 9 bases. The trim removed 5 bases at V and 5 bases at J, leaving 6 bases unmatched. This CDR3 is built from 15 residues. Germline CDR1 MRHNA, CDR2 SNTAGT.

This sequence joins TRBV18 and TRBJ1-1; TRBD1 matches at 7 bases. Germline CDR1 is KGHSH and CDR2 is LQKENI. V shed 3 bases, J shed 5 bases, and the junction held 6 bases outside the gene matches. This CDR3 region has 14 residues. The CDR3: CASSPPGGRTEAFF. The CDR3 nucleotides are TGTGCCAGCTCACCTCCAGGGGGACGAACTGAAGCTTTCTTT.

The chain couples TRBV6-1 to TRBJ2-6; perhaps TRBD1 as D (6 bases). Germline values: CDR1 MNHNS, CDR2 SASEGT. The V gene lost 6 bases and the J gene lost 4 bases, with 13 bases spanning the gap. The CDR3 has 15 residues. The CDR3 coding sequence is TGTGCCAGCAGCGCACAGGGTTCCGGGGCCAACGTCCTGACTTTC. As protein: CASSAQGSGANVLTF.

The chain combines TRBV5-6 with TRBJ1-3; D remains unclear. V lost 4 bases, J lost 0 bases, and 11 bases lay in between. CDR1 and CDR2 from the germline V gene are SGHDT and YYEEEE. The CDR3 has 15 residues. CDR3 DNA: TGTGCCAGCAGCCTCACACGGGGCTCTGGAAACACCATATATTTT. It specifies CASSLTRGSGNTIYF.

The genes are TRBV6-6 and TRBJ2-4, with a possible D match to TRBD2 (6 bases). Trimming took off 0 bases at V and 9 bases at J, with 15 bases between the two ends. Germline loops: CDR1 MNHNY, CDR2 SVGAGI (reference sequence). The CDR3 length is 15 residues. CDR3 sequence (DNA): TGTGCCAGCAGTTACTCGGCCGCGGGGTCGAGCATTCAGTACTTC. Protein product: CASSYSAAGSSIQYF.

This clone was seen once. The CDR3 region is CASSVRSSGRDNEQFF. CDR3 bases: TGTGCCAGCAGCGTACGGTCTAGCGGGAGGGACAATGAGCAGTTCTTC. The rearrangement joins TRBV9 to TRBJ2-1, with 12 bases that match TRBD2. This CDR3 is built from 16 residues. J lost 5 bases, V lost 1 base, and 4 bases had no gene match. From germline, CDR1 is SGDLS and CDR2 YYNGEE.

The chain recombines TRBV6-1 with TRBJ1-5; D unresolved. Per the germline V gene, CDR1 is MNHNS and CDR2 is SASEGT. Trimming stripped 6 bases from V and 2 bases from J, with 5 bases between. The CDR3 consists of 12 residues. CDR3 in DNA: TGTGCCAGCAGCCGAGGCAATCAGCCCCAGCATTTT. It encodes CASSRGNQPQHF.

This clone was seen only once. V gene TRBV28 combines with J gene TRBJ2-1; perhaps TRBD1 as D (5 bases). CDR1 MDHEN and CDR2 SYDVKM come from the germline V gene. The CDR3 is made up of 14 amino acids. Deletions cut 3 bases from V and 1 base from J, with 7 bases between. CDR3 nucleotide sequence: TGTGCCAGCAGTTTGCCAGGGTCCTACAATGAGCAGTTCTTC. As protein: CASSLPGSYNEQFF.

CDR3 bases: TGTGCCAGCATAGGGGCGGATTACAATGAGCAGTTCTTC. It specifies CASIGADYNEQFF. The chain links TRBV2 to TRBJ2-1; perhaps TRBD1 as D (5 bases). This CDR3 comprises 13 residues. With 7 bases removed from V and 4 bases from J, the gap between germline ends came to 11 bases. Germline CDR1 is SNHLY and CDR2 is FYNNEI.

The CDR3 is CASSSFSGRAADTQYF. For the CDR3, the DNA is TGTGCCAGCAGTTCTTTTAGCGGGAGGGCCGCAGATACGCAGTATTTT. The gene calls are TRBV6-6 and TRBJ2-3; 11 bases agree with TRBD2. The CDR3 is 16 residues long. Germline-derived CDR1 and CDR2 are MNHNY and SVGAGI (reference sequence). V shed 4 bases, J shed 4 bases, and the junction held 7 bases outside the gene matches.

The CDR3 coding sequence is TGTGCCAGCAGCTTAGCCCCACTCCGGGGGAACGAGCAGTACTTC. Its protein product is CASSLAPLRGNEQYF. The J gene is TRBJ2-7, the V gene TRBV13; D perhaps matches TRBD2 (6 bases). The CDR3 loop spans 15 amino acids. Looked up from germline, CDR1 is PRHDT and CDR2 is FYEKMQ (reference sequence). Trimming took 1 base from V and 5 from J, leaving 15 bases between them.

The chain uses TRBV4-2 and TRBJ1-1; TRBD1 aligns across 9 bases. This CDR3 contains 18 residues. From germline, CDR1 is LGHNA and CDR2 YNFKEQ. The trim removed 4 bases at V and 0 bases at J, leaving 12 bases unmatched. The CDR3 reads CASSLGTGSGSMNTEAFF. CDR3 DNA sequence: TGTGCCAGCAGCCTTGGGACAGGGAGTGGTAGCATGAACACTGAAGCTTTCTTT.

The chain carries TRBV7-2 and TRBJ2-5; D gene unclear. Germline CDR1 reads SGHTA; CDR2 reads FQGNSA. Trimming removed 1 base from V and 2 bases from J, with 5 bases in between. CDR3 size: 13 residues. DNA for the CDR3: TGTGCCAGCAGCTTAGGGCCACAAGAGACCCAGTACTTC. Encoded protein: CASSLGPQETQYF. Based on the CDR3 plus reference TRBV7-2 and TRBJ2-5, the full variable domain is GAGVSQSPSNKVTEKGKDVELRCDPISGHTALYWYRQSLGQGLEFLIYFQGNSAPDKSGLPSDRFSAERTGGSVSTLTIQRTQQEDSAVYLCASSLGPQETQYFGPGTRLLVL.

The CDR3 DNA sequence: TGTGCCAGCAGCCGACTAGCGGGAGTCCCCGGGGAGCTGTTTTTT. Translation: CASSRLAGVPGELFF. The chain joins TRBV5-6 to TRBJ2-2, with 12 nucleotides matching TRBD2. V was clipped by 4 bases and J by 6 bases; unmatched bases: 4. The CDR3 runs 15 residues. Germline lookup yields CDR1 SGHDT and CDR2 YYEEEE.

V and J are TRBV4-2 and TRBJ2-3; D possibly corresponds to TRBD2 (5 bases). Germline lookup yields CDR1 LGHNA and CDR2 YNFKEQ. The CDR3 has 14 amino acids. Deletions cut 4 bases from V and 1 base from J, with 9 bases between. CDR3 nucleotides: TGTGCCAGCAGCCGAGGAGGCGGCACAGATACGCAGTATTTT. It translates to CASSRGGGTDTQYF.

The chain combines TRBV19 with TRBJ1-5; no definite D call. V gave up 4 bases and J gave up 4 bases, with 14 bases separating them. Germline V CDR1 and CDR2: LNHDA, SQIVND (reference sequence). The length of the CDR3 is 15 residues. CDR3 bases: TGTGCCAGTAGTAAATTCGGTACGGGAAATCAGCCCCAGCATTTT. It yields the protein CASSKFGTGNQPQHF. Full variable domain (missing parts from reference TRBV19 and TRBJ1-5): DGGITQSPKYLFRKEGQNVTLSCEQNLNHDAMYWYRQDPGQGLRLIYYSQIVNDFQKGDIAEGYSVSREKKESFPLTVTSAQKNPTAFYLCASSKFGTGNQPQHFGDGTRLSIL.

The V and J genes are TRBV4-2 and TRBJ2-3, with 8 bases aligning to TRBD2. The CDR3 has 18 amino acids. V was pared by 0 bases and J by 4 bases, with 12 bases of the junction left unmatched. Germline loops: CDR1 LGHNA, CDR2 YNFKEQ. The CDR3 is CASSQEDLGTRVPDTQYF. CDR3 bases: TGTGCCAGCAGCCAAGAAGATCTCGGGACTAGGGTGCCAGATACGCAGTATTTT.

The chain combines TRBV9 with TRBJ1-1; possibly TRBD1 for D (5 bases). Between the trimmed V and J ends, which lost 5 bases and 5 bases, there was a span of 16 bases. Germline V gene sequence: CDR1 SGDLS, CDR2 YYNGEE. The CDR3 spans 14 residues. The CDR3 sequence: CASSGVGAGTEAFF. The CDR3 bases are TGTGCCAGCAGTGGGGTCGGGGCGGGGACTGAAGCTTTCTTT. Supplemented by reference TRBV9 and TRBJ1-1, the full variable domain reads DSGVTQTPKHLITATGQRVTLRCSPRSGDLSVYWYQQSLDQGLQFLIQYYNGEERAKGNILERFSAQQFPDLHSELNLSSLELGDSALYFCASSGVGAGTEAFFGQGTRLTVV.

This chain joins TRBV2 and TRBJ2-7; tentative D call: TRBD2 (6 bases). Trimming cost V 7 bases and J 4 bases, with 17 bases left between them. The germline CDR1 and CDR2 sequences are SNHLY and FYNNEI. The CDR3 totals 14 residues. The CDR3 loop reads CASTMTGTFYEQYF. CDR3 nucleotides: TGTGCCAGCACCATGACCGGGACTTTTTACGAGCAGTACTTC.

The rearrangement joins TRBV4-2 to TRBJ2-1; TRBD2 agrees at 12 bases. This CDR3 has 18 residues. Germline CDR1 LGHNA, CDR2 YNFKEQ. With 0 bases clipped from V and 4 bases from J, the junction kept 7 bases outside the gene matches. CDR3 sequence: CASSQDSTSGGAYNEQFF. Written as DNA, the CDR3 is TGTGCCAGCAGCCAAGATTCGACTAGCGGGGGAGCATACAATGAGCAGTTCTTC.

This clone showed up just a few times. The rearrangement uses TRBV19 and TRBJ2-7, with D tentatively TRBD1 (5 bases). Germline V CDR1 and CDR2: LNHDA, SQIVND (reference sequence). This CDR3 contains 14 residues. The V end was cut by 5 bases, the J end by 4 bases, with 15 bases between. Written as DNA, the CDR3 is TGTGCCAGTAGTCAGCAGGGCCGTCGATACGAGCAGTACTTC. Its protein is CASSQQGRRYEQYF.

This sequence joins TRBV7-9 and TRBJ2-7, with 7 bases lining up with TRBD2. The trim removed 5 bases at V and 3 bases at J, leaving 13 bases unmatched. This CDR3 is 16 amino acids long. Germline V gene data show CDR1 as SEHNR and CDR2 as FQNEAQ (reference sequence). CDR3 loop: CASSPPRDYPSYEQYF. The CDR3 coding sequence is TGTGCCAGCAGCCCCCCCCGGGACTACCCGAGCTACGAGCAGTACTTC.

The chain carries TRBV5-1 and TRBJ1-2; 8 nucleotides agree with TRBD1. V lost 4 bases to trimming and J lost 4 bases; unmatched junction nucleotides: 6. The CDR3 extends over 14 amino acids. Per germline, CDR1 SGHRS and CDR2 YFSETQ. Here the CDR3 reads CASSGDRISYGYTF. The CDR3, as DNA: TGCGCCAGCAGCGGGGACAGGATATCCTATGGCTACACCTTC.